This T cell receptor beta chain was profiled in a study of blood T cell repertoires in COVID-19. Turning to the study itself: Samples taken during acute and convalescent COVID-19 were collected in the United States, Italy and Spain. Sources were T cells, B-cell-depleted T cells, or PBMCs; the material itself was cDNA or gDNA.

The CDR3 totals 18 residues. V gave up 0 bases and J gave up 5 bases; unmatched junction bases: 10. Looked up from germline, CDR1 is KGHSY and CDR2 is FQNENV. Authors' analysis steps: Estimation of nucleated cell counts was performed using reference gene primer amplification. Data came from immunoSEQ multiplex PCR; TCRdb stores just in-frame clones and leaves some out. For V, J and clone size, that table is used; D and trimming come from the DNA. Found here are about 240,000 clones, around 83% of them singletons; the top ten hold less than 3.5%. The material sequenced was peripheral blood. This TCR was sampled from a woman between 18 and 29 years old with acute or convalescent COVID-19. J is TRBJ2-5 and V is TRBV16; 12 bases match TRBD2. The CDR3 reads CASSQSVGLAGSGETQYF. CDR3 nucleotides: TGTGCCAGCAGCCAATCAGTAGGACTAGCGGGATCGGGCGAGACCCAGTACTTC.